The 30 T cell receptor beta chains below were found in one sample sequenced in a study of blood T cell repertoires in COVID-19. TCRdb's table, derived via immunoSEQ multiplex PCR, lists solely in-frame clones and lacks some. The table has 200,000 or so clones, around 82% seen once; the top ten hold about 7.2%. The sample taken for sequencing was PBMCs or T cells enriched from blood (not recorded which). The source is a woman aged 40-49 years with acute COVID-19.

The V and J genes are TRBV12-3 or TRBV12-4 and TRBJ2-7; D possibly corresponds to TRBD2 (5 bases). This CDR3 region has 11 residues. V dropped 5 bases and J dropped 4 bases, with 6 bases sitting between them. The CDR3 nucleotides are TGTGCCAGCAGTACGGGGTACGAGCAGTACTTC. Its protein is CASSTGYEQYF.

In this sample, this clone turned up a few times. V is TRBV25-1 and J is TRBJ2-3; the D gene is possibly TRBD1 (7 bases). Germline V gene data show CDR1 as MGHDK and CDR2 as SYGVNS. V was clipped by 7 bases and J by 6 bases, with 14 bases between them. This CDR3 is built from 13 residues. CDR3 in DNA: TGTGCCAGCAAGGGGGCAGGGAGGGATACGCAGTATTTT. The encoded protein is CASKGAGRDTQYF.

The CDR3 spells CASHRGGGYTF. In nucleotides, the CDR3 is TGTGCCAGCCACAGGGGAGGAGGCTACACCTTC. The chain uses TRBV19 and TRBJ1-2; TRBD1 agrees at 7 bases. The CDR3 consists of 11 residues. Germline V CDR1 and CDR2: LNHDA, SQIVND (reference sequence). Trimming took 9 bases from V and 8 from J; bases not matched to a gene: 6.

There are a few counts of this clone. This chain links TRBV18 with TRBJ1-1; tentative D call: TRBD1 (5 bases). Trimming left V 2 bases short and J 2 bases short, with 9 bases between. The CDR3 is made up of 14 amino acids. Germline V CDR1 and CDR2: KGHSH, LQKENI. The CDR3 DNA reads TGTGCCAGCTCACCAAGACAGACTAACACTGAAGCTTTCTTT. Protein sequence: CASSPRQTNTEAFF.

The V and J genes are TRBV9 and TRBJ1-4; no definite D call. Germline CDR1 SGDLS, CDR2 YYNGEE. V was trimmed by 0 bases and J by 8 bases, leaving 11 bases between them. CDR3 length equals 14 residues. The CDR3 protein is CASSVGLPYEKLFF. In nucleotides, the CDR3 is TGTGCCAGCAGCGTAGGGCTCCCGTACGAAAAACTGTTTTTT.

The chain uses TRBV27 and TRBJ1-6, with 9 bases matching TRBD1. Unmatched junction bases numbered 9, after V lost 6 bases and J lost 9 bases. The CDR3 sequence is 15 residues long. Germline assignment: CDR1 MNHEY and CDR2 SMNVEV (reference sequence). The CDR3 bases are TGTGCCAGCAGCTTGAACAGGGGGCCCGGTTCACCCCTCCACTTT. It specifies CASSLNRGPGSPLHF.

The chain uses TRBV2 and TRBJ2-7; TRBD1 agrees at 7 bases. V trimming: 0 bases; J trimming: 6 bases; junction bases outside the gene matches: 11. Looked up from germline, CDR1 is SNHLY and CDR2 is FYNNEI. This CDR3 spans 16 amino acids. The CDR3 spells CASSEAVIGGAFEQYF. DNA for the CDR3: TGTGCCAGCAGTGAAGCGGTCATAGGGGGCGCTTTCGAGCAGTACTTC.

The chain links TRBV5-1 to TRBJ2-2, with 12 nucleotides matching TRBD1. CDR1 is SGHRS and CDR2 is YFSETQ in the germline V gene. The CDR3 loop spans 16 amino acids. The V gene end was trimmed by 5 bases and the J gene end by 3 bases; junction bases not matched to a gene: 5. This chain's CDR3 is CASSSGTGGHTGELFF. In DNA form, the CDR3 reads TGCGCCAGCAGTTCCGGGACAGGGGGCCACACCGGGGAGCTGTTTTTT. Filled out from reference TRBV5-1 and TRBJ2-2, the complete variable domain reads KAGVTQTPRYLIKTRGQQVTLSCSPISGHRSVSWYQQTPGQGLQFLFEYFSETQRNKGNFPGRFSGRQFSNSRSEMNVSTLELGDSALYLCASSSGTGGHTGELFFGEGSRLTVL.

V is TRBV29-1 and J is TRBJ2-1; weak D call: TRBD2 (5 bases). The CDR3 is made up of 13 amino acids. CDR1 is SQVTM, CDR2 ANQGSEA, per germline. Trimming took 3 bases from V and 11 from J, leaving 17 bases between them. CDR3 amino acids: CSVERLASTQQFF. The CDR3 bases are TGCAGCGTTGAGCGGCTAGCCTCTACGCAGCAGTTCTTC.

This clone has more than one count but fewer than ten. This chain uses TRBV1 with TRBJ1-4. TRBV1 has pseudogene status. This CDR3 has 14 amino acids. CDR3 sequence reads: CTSPQRDSNEKLFF. The CDR3 region has the DNA TGCACCAGCCCCCAGCGGGATTCCAATGAAAAACTGTTTTTT.

This clone was seen more than once but under ten times. The genes are TRBV7-9 and TRBJ2-1, with TRBD2 identical over 7 bases. This CDR3 comprises 17 residues. In germline, CDR1 is SEHNR, CDR2 FQNEAQ (reference sequence). Losses at the gene ends were 5 bases for V and 2 bases for J; bases not matched to a gene: 12. In DNA form, the CDR3 reads TGTGCCAGCAGCCCACTAAAGAGCGGGACGCCCTACAATGAGCAGTTCTTC. Its translation: CASSPLKSGTPYNEQFF. Combining the CDR3 with reference TRBV7-9 and TRBJ2-1 gives the whole variable domain DTGVSQNPRHKITKRGQNVTFRCDPISEHNRLYWYRQTLGQGPEFLTYFQNEAQLEKSRLLSDRFSAERPKGSFSTLEIQRTEQGDSAMYLCASSPLKSGTPYNEQFFGPGTRLTVL.

The chain has TRBV2 and TRBJ1-6, with unresolved D. Per the germline V gene, CDR1 is SNHLY and CDR2 is FYNNEI. CDR3 length: 12 residues. The V end lost 8 bases, the J end lost 10 bases, and 12 bases lay between the germline ends. CDR3 coding DNA: TGTGCCAGCGCACAAAGCGCCTCACCCCTCCACTTT. Amino acid sequence: CASAQSASPLHF. Drawing the rest from reference TRBV2 and TRBJ1-6, the complete variable domain is EPEVTQTPSHQVTQMGQEVILRCVPISNHLYFYWYRQILGQKVEFLVSFYNNEISEKSEIFDDQFSVERPDGSNFTLKIRSTKLEDSAMYFCASAQSASPLHFGNGTRLTVT.

This clone was observed once. The gene calls are TRBV27 and TRBJ1-6; weak D call: TRBD1 (6 bases). The CDR3 is made up of 15 amino acids. Trimming took off 5 bases at V and 9 bases at J, with 17 bases between the two ends. From germline, CDR1 is MNHEY and CDR2 SMNVEV (reference sequence). The CDR3 coding sequence is TGTGCCAGCAGTCCTTCAACAGGGTGGGGTTCACCCCTCCACTTT. Amino acid sequence: CASSPSTGWGSPLHF.

The chain combines TRBV9 with TRBJ1-2; TRBD1 is a possible D gene (6 bases). This CDR3 comprises 16 residues. Germline CDR1 and CDR2: SGDLS and YYNGEE. Deletions cut 3 bases from V and 0 bases from J, with 15 bases between. The CDR3 nucleotides are TGTGCCAGCAGCGAAGTCATCAGGGGTTCTAACTATGGCTACACCTTC. Translation: CASSEVIRGSNYGYTF.

The genes are TRBV2 and TRBJ2-7, with 7 nucleotides matching TRBD2. V shed 6 bases and J 12 bases; nucleotides not matched to a gene: 14. Germline V CDR1 and CDR2: SNHLY, FYNNEI. The CDR3 is made up of 13 amino acids. CDR3 sequence: CASSPSTLPGGYF. Written as DNA, the CDR3 is TGTGCCAGCAGCCCCAGCACACTCCCGGGGGGGTACTTC. Variable domain in full (rest from reference TRBV2 and TRBJ2-7): EPEVTQTPSHQVTQMGQEVILRCVPISNHLYFYWYRQILGQKVEFLVSFYNNEISEKSEIFDDQFSVERPDGSNFTLKIRSTKLEDSAMYFCASSPSTLPGGYFGPGTRLTVT.

The rearrangement joins TRBV5-4 to TRBJ2-7; 10 nucleotides line up with TRBD2. Looked up from germline, CDR1 is SGHNT and CDR2 is YYREEE (reference sequence). V lost 0 bases and J lost 4; bases outside the gene matches: 4. CDR3 size: 15 residues. The CDR3 here is CASSLATSGFYEQYF. CDR3 coding DNA: TGTGCCAGCAGCTTGGCGACTAGCGGGTTTTACGAGCAGTACTTC.

Turning to this clone: A junction boundary mismatches the germline segment, possibly from a read error. The sample has other DNA sequences that encode this CDR3 too. The chain joins TRBV5-4 to TRBJ1-1; 7 nucleotides match TRBD1. The germline V gene has CDR1 SGHNT and CDR2 YYREEE (reference sequence). The CDR3 totals 16 residues. The CDR3 region is CASSYDRVIAYTEAFF. DNA for the CDR3: TGTGCCAGCAGCTACGACAGGGTCATAGCGTACACTGAGGCTTTCTTT. The whole variable domain, remainder taken from reference TRBV5-4 and TRBJ1-1, is ETGVTQSPTHLIKTRGQQVTLRCSSQSGHNTVSWYQQALGQGPQFIFQYYREEENGRGNFPPRFSGLQFPNYSSELNVNALELDDSALYLCASSYDRVIAYTEAFFGQGTRLTVV.

The genes are TRBV25-1 and TRBJ2-7; weak D call: TRBD1 (6 bases). The CDR3 length is 16 residues. The V end lost 0 bases, the J end lost 2 bases, and 14 bases lay between the germline ends. The germline gives CDR1 MGHDK, CDR2 SYGVNS. This chain's CDR3 is CASSEYTGTPAYEQYF. The CDR3 region has the DNA TGTGCCAGCAGTGAATACACCGGGACACCCGCCTACGAGCAGTACTTC.

This clone was counted a few times. The V call is TRBV14, the J call TRBJ1-1; D unresolved. Germline CDR1 reads SGHDN; CDR2 reads FVKESK. The CDR3 is 15 amino acids. V lost 3 bases to trimming and J lost 4 bases, with 15 bases between them. The DNA of the CDR3 is TGTGCCAGCAGCCAGAGACGGGGTTCCAGCACTGAAGCTTTCTTT. Translation gives CASSQRRGSSTEAFF.

The CDR3 here is CASSLEGGQPQHF. The CDR3 bases are TGCGCCAGCAGCTTGGAAGGAGGGCAGCCCCAGCATTTT. The chain joins TRBV5-1 to TRBJ1-5; D not certain. Trimming removed 0 bases from V and 7 bases from J, with 8 bases in between. CDR1 and CDR2 (germline): SGHRS, YFSETQ. The CDR3 covers 13 residues.

This clone turned up a few times. The chain has TRBV28 and TRBJ1-1; a possible D gene is TRBD1 (5 bases). The CDR3 covers 14 residues. Germline CDR1 is MDHEN and CDR2 is SYDVKM. Trimming took 2 bases from V and 7 from J, leaving 14 bases between them. The CDR3 sequence: CASSLGGGVSEAFF. CDR3 DNA sequence: TGTGCCAGCAGTTTAGGTGGGGGGGTGAGTGAAGCTTTCTTT.

This clone was seen more than once but under ten times. V and J are TRBV27 and TRBJ1-1, with 8 bases matching TRBD1. CDR3 length equals 13 residues. Germline CDR1 and CDR2: MNHEY and SMNVEV (reference sequence). J lost 3 bases, V lost 6 bases, and 3 bases had no gene match. The CDR3: CASRDRGYTEAFF. The DNA for the CDR3 is TGTGCCAGCAGAGACAGGGGTTACACTGAAGCTTTCTTT.

This clone was counted a few times. This chain uses TRBV12-3 or TRBV12-4 with TRBJ1-1; 8 bases fit TRBD1. Trimming took 5 bases from V and 4 from J; bases not matched to a gene: 3. The CDR3 contains 13 residues. Written as DNA, the CDR3 is TGTGCCAGCAGTAAGGACAGGGTCACTGAAGCTTTCTTT. Protein sequence: CASSKDRVTEAFF.

The rearrangement joins TRBV7-9 to TRBJ1-4; 7 bases map to TRBD1. Germline CDR1 and CDR2: SEHNR and FQNEAQ (reference sequence). The CDR3 sequence is 16 residues long. With 2 bases clipped from V and 0 bases from J, the junction kept 3 bases outside the gene matches. CDR3 amino acids: CASSLFTGATNEKLFF. The CDR3 coding sequence is TGTGCCAGCAGCTTATTCACAGGGGCAACTAATGAAAAACTGTTTTTT.

The chain has TRBV29-1 and TRBJ2-7; D is unresolved. This CDR3 spans 12 amino acids. CDR1 SQVTM and CDR2 ANQGSEA come from the germline V gene. The germline V and J ends were trimmed by 3 bases and 2 bases, with 8 bases remaining between them. CDR3 in amino acids: CSVETEAYEQYF. As DNA, the CDR3 is TGCAGCGTTGAGACTGAAGCCTACGAGCAGTACTTC.

This clone is a singleton in its sample. The chain has TRBV14 and TRBJ1-3, with no clear D. V dropped 0 bases and J dropped 1 base, with 7 bases sitting between them. The CDR3 sequence is 15 residues long. From germline, CDR1 is SGHDN and CDR2 FVKESK. CDR3 loop: CASSQDAGSGNTIYF. CDR3 nucleotides: TGTGCCAGCAGCCAAGACGCGGGATCTGGAAACACCATATATTTT. The whole variable domain, filled in from reference TRBV14 and TRBJ1-3, reads EAGVTQFPSHSVIEKGQTVTLRCDPISGHDNLYWYRRVMGKEIKFLLHFVKESKQDESGMPNNRFLAERTGGTYSTLKVQPAELEDSGVYFCASSQDAGSGNTIYFGEGSWLTVV.

The chain uses TRBV2 and TRBJ1-4, with TRBD1 identical over 9 bases. This CDR3 is built from 15 residues. The germline CDR1 and CDR2 sequences are SNHLY and FYNNEI. The J segment lost 3 bases and the V segment lost 6 bases, leaving 5 bases of the junction unmatched. The CDR3 DNA reads TGTGCCAGCAGGACGGGACAGGGACCTAATGAAAAACTGTTTTTT. This translates into CASRTGQGPNEKLFF. Using reference TRBV2 and TRBJ1-4 for the parts outside the CDR3, the full variable domain is EPEVTQTPSHQVTQMGQEVILRCVPISNHLYFYWYRQILGQKVEFLVSFYNNEISEKSEIFDDQFSVERPDGSNFTLKIRSTKLEDSAMYFCASRTGQGPNEKLFFGSGTQLSVL.

This clone was observed a handful of times. V usage is TRBV5-6 and J usage is TRBJ2-7; D possibly corresponds to TRBD1 (5 bases). V was pared by 0 bases and J by 9 bases, with 13 bases between. CDR3 length: 13 amino acids. Looked up from germline, CDR1 is SGHDT and CDR2 is YYEEEE. In DNA form, the CDR3 reads TGTGCCAGCAGCTTGGTTCTAGGGCAGGGGCAGTACTTC. This gives the protein CASSLVLGQGQYF.

The rearrangement joins TRBV12-5 to TRBJ1-2, with 9 bases matching TRBD1. Per germline, CDR1 LGHNT and CDR2 FRNRAP. The ends lost 8 bases at V and 5 bases at J; junction bases unmatched: 27. This CDR3 comprises 20 residues. The CDR3 reads CASMGQKAPQGARRRYGYTF. As DNA, the CDR3 is TGTGCTAGTATGGGACAAAAGGCCCCACAGGGGGCAAGGAGGAGATATGGCTACACCTTC.

Remarks on this clone: A much bigger clone sits one base away, suggesting this may be a read error. The chain joins TRBV12-3 or TRBV12-4 to TRBJ1-5, with 7 bases identical to TRBD1. This CDR3 region has 13 residues. The CDR3 loop reads CTSRTGSNQPQHF. DNA of the CDR3: TGTACCAGCAGGACAGGTAGCAATCAGCCCCAGCATTTT.